This TCR beta chain was profiled in a study of monozygotic twins with inflammatory bowel disease. The CDR3 runs to 13 residues. Germline CDR1 and CDR2: MNHEY and SVGEGT. TCRdb reprocessed the 5' RACE reads, with one entry per CDR3 protein and no DNA. There are about 330,000 distinct CDR3 sequences in the sample, with 2% to 2.5% held by the top ten. Input material: blood. The chain employs TRBV6-2 or TRBV6-3 and TRBJ2-2; TCRdb proposes TRBD1, but this gene call is untestable without DNA. The TCR originated in a human donor with ulcerative colitis or Crohn's disease, or a healthy co-twin of an affected twin (not recorded which). CDR3 residues: CASTGGGLGELFF.